In this sample, the clone carrying this T cell receptor beta chain turned up many times. The record originates from a study of T cells after yellow fever vaccination. TCRdb ran MiXCR on the 5' RACE reads and lists one entry per CDR3 protein. The profile shows 150,000 to 200,000 distinct CDR3 sequences, 5.5% to 8% of them singletons. CDR1 SGHRS and CDR2 YFSETQ come from the germline V gene. With V trimmed by 6 bases and J by 2 bases, 7 bases remained unmatched. This CDR3 spans 15 amino acids. The sequence was collected from a man in his late teens or twenties who received the YFV17D yellow fever vaccine. V usage is TRBV5-1 and J usage is TRBJ2-1; 8 positions match TRBD2. The specimen was CD4+ T cells sorted from PBMCs, collected on the day of the first yellow fever vaccination. The CDR3 nucleotides read TGCGCCAGCAAAACTAGCGGTAATCCCTACAATGAGCAGTTCTTC. It is translated as CASKTSGNPYNEQFF.